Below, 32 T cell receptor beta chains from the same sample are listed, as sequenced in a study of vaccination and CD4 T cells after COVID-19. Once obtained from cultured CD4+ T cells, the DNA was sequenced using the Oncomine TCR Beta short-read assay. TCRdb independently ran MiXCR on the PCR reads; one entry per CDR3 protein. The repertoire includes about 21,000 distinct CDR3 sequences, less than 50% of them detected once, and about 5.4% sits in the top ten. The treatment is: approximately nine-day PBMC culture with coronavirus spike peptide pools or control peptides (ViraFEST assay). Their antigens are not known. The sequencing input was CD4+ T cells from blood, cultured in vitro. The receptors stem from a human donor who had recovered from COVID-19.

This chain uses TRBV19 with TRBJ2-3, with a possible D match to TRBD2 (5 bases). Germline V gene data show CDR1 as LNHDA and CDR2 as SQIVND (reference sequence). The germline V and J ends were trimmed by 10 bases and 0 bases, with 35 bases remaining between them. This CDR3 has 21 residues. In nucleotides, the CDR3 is TGTGCCACCGCCACTAGATCTAGTTTAGGGCGGAATCCATATAGCACAGATACGCAGTATTTT. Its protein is CATATRSSLGRNPYSTDTQYF.

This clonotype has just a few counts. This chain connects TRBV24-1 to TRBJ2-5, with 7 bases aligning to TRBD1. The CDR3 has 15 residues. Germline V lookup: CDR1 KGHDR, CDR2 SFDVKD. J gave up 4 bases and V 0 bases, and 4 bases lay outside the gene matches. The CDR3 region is CATSDLRGTVETQYF. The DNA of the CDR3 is TGTGCCACCAGTGATTTGAGAGGGACAGTAGAGACCCAGTACTTC.

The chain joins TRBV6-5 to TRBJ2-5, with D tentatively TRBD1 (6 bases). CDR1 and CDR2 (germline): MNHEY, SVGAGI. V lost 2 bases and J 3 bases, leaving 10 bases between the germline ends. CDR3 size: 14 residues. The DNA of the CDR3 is TGTGCCAGCAGTTACCCAGGGGCCGAAGAGACCCAGTACTTC. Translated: CASSYPGAEETQYF.

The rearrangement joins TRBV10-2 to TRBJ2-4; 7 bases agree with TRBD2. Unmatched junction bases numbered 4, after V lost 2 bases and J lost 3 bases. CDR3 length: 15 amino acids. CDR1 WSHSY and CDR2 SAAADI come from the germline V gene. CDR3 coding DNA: TGCGCCAGCAGTGAGCATGGGGGGGACAAAAACATTCAGTACTTC. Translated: CASSEHGGDKNIQYF.

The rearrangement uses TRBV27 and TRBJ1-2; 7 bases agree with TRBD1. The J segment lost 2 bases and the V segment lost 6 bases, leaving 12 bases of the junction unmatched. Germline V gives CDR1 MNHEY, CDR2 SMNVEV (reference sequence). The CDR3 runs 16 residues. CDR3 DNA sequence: TGTGCCAGCAGCCCCAATCCGACAGGGAACAACTATGGCTACACCTTC. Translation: CASSPNPTGNNYGYTF.

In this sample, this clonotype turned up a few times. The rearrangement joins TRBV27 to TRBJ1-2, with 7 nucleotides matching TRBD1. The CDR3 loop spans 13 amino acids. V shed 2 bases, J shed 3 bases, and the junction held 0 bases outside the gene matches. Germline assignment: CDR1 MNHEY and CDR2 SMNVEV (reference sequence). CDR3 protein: CASSLGTDYGYTF. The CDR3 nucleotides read TGTGCCAGCAGTTTAGGGACAGACTATGGCTACACCTTC.

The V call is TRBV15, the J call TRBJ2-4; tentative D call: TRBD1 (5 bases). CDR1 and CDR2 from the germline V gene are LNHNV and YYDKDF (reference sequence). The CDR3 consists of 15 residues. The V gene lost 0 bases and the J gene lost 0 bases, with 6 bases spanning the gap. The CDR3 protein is CATSREGVAKNIQYF. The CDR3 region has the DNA TGTGCCACCAGCAGAGAAGGGGTAGCCAAAAACATTCAGTACTTC.

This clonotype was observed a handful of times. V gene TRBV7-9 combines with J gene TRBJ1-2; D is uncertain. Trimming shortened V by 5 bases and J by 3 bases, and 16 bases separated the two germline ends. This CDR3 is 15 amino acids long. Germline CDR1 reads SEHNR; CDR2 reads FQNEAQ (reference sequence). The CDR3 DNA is TGTGCCAGCAGCACCCGGCAGATCGGAGACTATGGCTACACCTTC. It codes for CASSTRQIGDYGYTF.

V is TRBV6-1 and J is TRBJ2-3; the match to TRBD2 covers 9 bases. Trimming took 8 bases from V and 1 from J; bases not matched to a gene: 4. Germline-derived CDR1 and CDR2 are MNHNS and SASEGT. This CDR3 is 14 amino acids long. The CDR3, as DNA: TGTGCCAGCCGTCAGCGGGAGGGCACAGATACGCAGTATTTT. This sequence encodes CASRQREGTDTQYF.

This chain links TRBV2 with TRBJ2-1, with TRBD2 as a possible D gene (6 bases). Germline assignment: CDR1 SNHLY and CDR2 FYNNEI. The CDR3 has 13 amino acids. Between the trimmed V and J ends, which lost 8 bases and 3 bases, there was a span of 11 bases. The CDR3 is CASQAGGYNEQFF. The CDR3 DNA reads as TGTGCCAGCCAAGCCGGGGGCTACAATGAGCAGTTCTTC. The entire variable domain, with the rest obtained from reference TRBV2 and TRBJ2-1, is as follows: EPEVTQTPSHQVTQMGQEVILRCVPISNHLYFYWYRQILGQKVEFLVSFYNNEISEKSEIFDDQFSVERPDGSNFTLKIRSTKLEDSAMYFCASQAGGYNEQFFGPGTRLTVL.

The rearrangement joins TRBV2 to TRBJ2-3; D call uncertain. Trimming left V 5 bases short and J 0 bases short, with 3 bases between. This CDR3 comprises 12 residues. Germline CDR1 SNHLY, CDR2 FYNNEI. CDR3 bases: TGTGCCAGCAGTACTAGCACAGATACGCAGTATTTT. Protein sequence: CASSTSTDTQYF.

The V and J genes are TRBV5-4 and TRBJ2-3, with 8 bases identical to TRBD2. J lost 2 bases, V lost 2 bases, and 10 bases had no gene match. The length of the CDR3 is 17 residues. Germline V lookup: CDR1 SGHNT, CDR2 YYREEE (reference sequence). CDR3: CASSFPRAGGTTDTQYF. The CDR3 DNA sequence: TGTGCCAGCAGCTTCCCTCGGGCGGGAGGAACCACAGATACGCAGTATTTT.

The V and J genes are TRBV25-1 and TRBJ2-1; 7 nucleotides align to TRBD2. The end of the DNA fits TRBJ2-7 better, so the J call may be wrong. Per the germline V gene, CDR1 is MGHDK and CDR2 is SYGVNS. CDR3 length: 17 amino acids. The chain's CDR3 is CASSPQSVAGLSYEQYF. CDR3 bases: TGTGCCAGCAGTCCGCAATCCGTAGCGGGCCTCTCCTACGAGCAGTACTTC.

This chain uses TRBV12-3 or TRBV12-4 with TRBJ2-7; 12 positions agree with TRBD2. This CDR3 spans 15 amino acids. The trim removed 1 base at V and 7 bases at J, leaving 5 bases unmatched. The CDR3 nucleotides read TGTGCCAGCAGTTTAGGACTAGCGGGAGAGTATGAGCAGTACTTC. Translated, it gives CASSLGLAGEYEQYF.

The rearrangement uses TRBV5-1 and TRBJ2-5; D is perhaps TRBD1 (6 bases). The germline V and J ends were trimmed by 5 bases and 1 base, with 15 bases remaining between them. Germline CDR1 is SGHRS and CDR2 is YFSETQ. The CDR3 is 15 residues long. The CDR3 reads CASRSNGGSQETQYF. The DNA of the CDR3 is TGCGCCAGCAGATCTAATGGGGGCAGCCAAGAGACCCAGTACTTC.

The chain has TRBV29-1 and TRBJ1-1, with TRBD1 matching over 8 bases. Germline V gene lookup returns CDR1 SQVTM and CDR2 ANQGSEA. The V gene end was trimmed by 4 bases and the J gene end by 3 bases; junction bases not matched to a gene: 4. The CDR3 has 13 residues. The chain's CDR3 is CSVALGQDTEAFF. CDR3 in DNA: TGCAGCGTTGCTTTGGGACAGGACACTGAAGCTTTCTTT.

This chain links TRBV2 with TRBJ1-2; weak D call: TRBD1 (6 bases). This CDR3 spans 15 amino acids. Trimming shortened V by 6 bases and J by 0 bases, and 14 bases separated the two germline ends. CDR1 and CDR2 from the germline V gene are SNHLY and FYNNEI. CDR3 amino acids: CASRPRGDANYGYTF. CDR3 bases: TGTGCCAGCAGACCCAGGGGAGACGCTAACTATGGCTACACCTTC.

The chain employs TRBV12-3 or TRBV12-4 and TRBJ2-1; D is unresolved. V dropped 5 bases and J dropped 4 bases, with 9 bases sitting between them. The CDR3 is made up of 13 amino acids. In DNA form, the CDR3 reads TGTGCCAGCAGTCTCAACTCATACAATGAGCAGTTCTTC. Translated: CASSLNSYNEQFF.

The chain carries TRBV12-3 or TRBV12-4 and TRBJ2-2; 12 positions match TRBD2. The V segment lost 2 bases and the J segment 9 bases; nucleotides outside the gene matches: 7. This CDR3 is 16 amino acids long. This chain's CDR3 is CASSLPGLAGTRELFF. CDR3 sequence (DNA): TGTGCCAGCAGTTTACCCGGACTAGCGGGGACGAGGGAGCTGTTTTTT.

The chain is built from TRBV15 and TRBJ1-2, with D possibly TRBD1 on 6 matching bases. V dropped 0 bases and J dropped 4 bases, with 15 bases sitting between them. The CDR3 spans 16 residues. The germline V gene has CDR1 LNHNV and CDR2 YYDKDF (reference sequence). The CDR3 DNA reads TGTGCCACCAGCAGAGATCGACAGGAGCGGGGCTATGGCTACACCTTC. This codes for CATSRDRQERGYGYTF.

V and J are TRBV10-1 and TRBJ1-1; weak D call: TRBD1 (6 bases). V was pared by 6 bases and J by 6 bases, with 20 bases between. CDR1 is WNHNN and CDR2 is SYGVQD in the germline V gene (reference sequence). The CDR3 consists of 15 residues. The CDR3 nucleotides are TGCGCCAGCAGGGGCTATAGGGGGTGGGTCTCTGAAGCTTTCTTT. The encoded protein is CASRGYRGWVSEAFF.

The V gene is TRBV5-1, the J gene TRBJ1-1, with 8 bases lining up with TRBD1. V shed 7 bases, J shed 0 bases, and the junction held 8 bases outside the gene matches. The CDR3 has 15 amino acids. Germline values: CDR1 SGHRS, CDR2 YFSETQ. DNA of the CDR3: TGCGCCAGCTCCCCGGGACAGGCGCTGAACACTGAAGCTTTCTTT. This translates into CASSPGQALNTEAFF.

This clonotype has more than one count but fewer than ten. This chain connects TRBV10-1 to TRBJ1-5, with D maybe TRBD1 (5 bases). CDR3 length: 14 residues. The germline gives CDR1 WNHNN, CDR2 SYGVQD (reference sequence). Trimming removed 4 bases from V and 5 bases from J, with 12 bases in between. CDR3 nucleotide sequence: TGCGCCAGCAGTGCTGCAGGGACGGATCAGCCCCAGCATTTT. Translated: CASSAAGTDQPQHF.

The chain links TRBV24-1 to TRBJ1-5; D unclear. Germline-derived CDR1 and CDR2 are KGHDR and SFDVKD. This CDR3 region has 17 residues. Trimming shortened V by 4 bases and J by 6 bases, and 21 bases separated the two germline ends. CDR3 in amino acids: CATSEGGNSYWGQPQHF. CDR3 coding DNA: TGTGCCACCAGTGAGGGCGGGAACAGTTATTGGGGTCAGCCCCAGCATTTT.

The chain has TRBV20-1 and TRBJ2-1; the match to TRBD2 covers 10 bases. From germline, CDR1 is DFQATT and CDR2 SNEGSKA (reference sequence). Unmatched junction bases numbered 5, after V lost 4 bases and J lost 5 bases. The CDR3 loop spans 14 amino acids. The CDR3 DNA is TGCAGTGCTACGAGCACTAGCGGGAACAATGAGCAGTTCTTC. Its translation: CSATSTSGNNEQFF.

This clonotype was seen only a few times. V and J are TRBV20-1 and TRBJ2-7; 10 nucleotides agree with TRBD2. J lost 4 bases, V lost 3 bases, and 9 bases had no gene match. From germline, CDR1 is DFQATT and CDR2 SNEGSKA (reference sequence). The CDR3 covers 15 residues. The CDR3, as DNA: TGCAGTGCTAGGGCACCACTAGCGGGAAGGTACGAGCAGTACTTC. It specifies CSARAPLAGRYEQYF.

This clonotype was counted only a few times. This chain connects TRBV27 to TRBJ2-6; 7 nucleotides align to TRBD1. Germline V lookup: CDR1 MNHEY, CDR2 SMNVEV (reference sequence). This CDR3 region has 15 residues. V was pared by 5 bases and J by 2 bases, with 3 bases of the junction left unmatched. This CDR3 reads CASSPDRAGANVLTF. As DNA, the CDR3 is TGTGCCAGCAGTCCCGACAGGGCTGGGGCCAACGTCCTGACTTTC.

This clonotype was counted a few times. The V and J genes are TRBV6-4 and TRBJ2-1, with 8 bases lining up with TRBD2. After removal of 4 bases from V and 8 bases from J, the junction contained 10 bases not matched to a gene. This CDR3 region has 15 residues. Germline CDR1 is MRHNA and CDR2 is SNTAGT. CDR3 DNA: TGTGCCAGCAGTGTTGGGACTAGAGGTAACTATGAGCAGTTCTTC. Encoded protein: CASSVGTRGNYEQFF.

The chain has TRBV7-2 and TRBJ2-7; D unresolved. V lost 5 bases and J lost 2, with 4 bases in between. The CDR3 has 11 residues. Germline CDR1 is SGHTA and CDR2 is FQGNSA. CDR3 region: CASSPAYEQYF. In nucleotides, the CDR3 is TGTGCCAGCAGCCCCGCCTACGAGCAGTACTTC.

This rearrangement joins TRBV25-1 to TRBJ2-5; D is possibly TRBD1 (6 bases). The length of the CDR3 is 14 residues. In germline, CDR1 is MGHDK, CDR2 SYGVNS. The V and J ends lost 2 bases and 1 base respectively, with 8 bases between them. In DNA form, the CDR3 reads TGTGCCAGCAGTGAAGGGACAACCCAAGAGACCCAGTACTTC. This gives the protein CASSEGTTQETQYF.

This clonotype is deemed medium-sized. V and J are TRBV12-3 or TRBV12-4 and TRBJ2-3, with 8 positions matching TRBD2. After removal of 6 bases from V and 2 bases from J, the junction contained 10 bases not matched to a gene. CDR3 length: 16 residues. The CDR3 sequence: CASSLRVAGTTDTQYF. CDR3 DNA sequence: TGTGCCAGCAGCCTCCGGGTAGCGGGAACCACAGATACGCAGTATTTT.

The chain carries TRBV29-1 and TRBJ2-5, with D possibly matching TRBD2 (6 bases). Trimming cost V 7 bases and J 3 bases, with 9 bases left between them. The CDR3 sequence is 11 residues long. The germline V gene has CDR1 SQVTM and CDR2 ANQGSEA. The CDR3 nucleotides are TGCAGCGGGAGGAGGGAAGAGACCCAGTACTTC. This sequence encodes CSGRREETQYF.